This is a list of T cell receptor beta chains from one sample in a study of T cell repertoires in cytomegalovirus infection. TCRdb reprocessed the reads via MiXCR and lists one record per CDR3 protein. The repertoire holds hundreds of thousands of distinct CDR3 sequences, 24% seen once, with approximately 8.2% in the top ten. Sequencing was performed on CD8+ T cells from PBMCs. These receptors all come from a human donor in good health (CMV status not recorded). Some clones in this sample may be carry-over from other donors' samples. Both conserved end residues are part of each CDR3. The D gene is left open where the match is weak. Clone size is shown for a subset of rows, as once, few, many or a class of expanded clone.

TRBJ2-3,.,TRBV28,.,TGTGCCAGCAGTCTAGAGGGGGGCCAACAAGATACGCAGTATTTT,CASSLEGGQQDTQYF
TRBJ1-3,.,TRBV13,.,TGTGCCAGCAGCTCTAGGGACGGAAACTCTGGAAACACCATATATTTT,CASSSRDGNSGNTIYF
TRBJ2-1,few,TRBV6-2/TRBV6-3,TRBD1,TGTGCCAGCAGAGCCGGGACAGGGGGCATCAATGAGCAGTTCTTC,CASRAGTGGINEQFF
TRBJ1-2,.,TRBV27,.,TGTGCCAGCAGTTTAGCCGCCCGGGGTGGCTACACCTTC,CASSLAARGGYTF
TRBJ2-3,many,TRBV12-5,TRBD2,TGTGCTAGTGGTAACGCAGCGGGACTCTTCACAGATACGCAGTATTTT,CASGNAAGLFTDTQYF
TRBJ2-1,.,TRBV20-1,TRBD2,TGCAGTGCTAGAGATCGACTAGCGGGGGCTACCTACAATGAGCAGTTCTTC,CSARDRLAGATYNEQFF
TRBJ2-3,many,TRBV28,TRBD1,TGTGCCAGCAGCGCGACAGGGGGCGGCACAGATACGCAGTATTTT,CASSATGGGTDTQYF
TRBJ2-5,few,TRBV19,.,TGTGCCAGTAGTATCCTCGGCGGGGATCAAGAGACCCAGTACTTC,CASSILGGDQETQYF
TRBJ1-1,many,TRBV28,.,TGTGCCAGCAGTTTAATCCAGGGGTGGTCTGAAGCTTTCTTT,CASSLIQGWSEAFF
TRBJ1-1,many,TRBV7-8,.,TGTGCCAGCAGCTTCCAGTCGGGATTTGCTGAAGCTTTCTTT,CASSFQSGFAEAFF
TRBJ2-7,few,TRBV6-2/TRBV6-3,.,TGTGCCAGCAGTTATACAGTCTCCTACGAGCAGTACTTC,CASSYTVSYEQYF
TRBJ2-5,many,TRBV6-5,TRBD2,TGTGCCAGCAGTCCGTCTCTAGCGGAGCAAGAGACCCAGTACTTC,CASSPSLAEQETQYF
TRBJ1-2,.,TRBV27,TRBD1,TGTGCCAGCAGTACGAGCAGGGGGCTGGATGGCTACACCTTC,CASSTSRGLDGYTF
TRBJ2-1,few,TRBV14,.,TGTGCCAGCAGCCAAGAAGTCACGAGGAAGTACAATGAGCAGTTCTTC,CASSQEVTRKYNEQFF
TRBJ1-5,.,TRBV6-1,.,TGTGCCAGCAGTGTCGCACATTTCAATCAGCCCCATCATTTT,CASSVAHFNQPHHF
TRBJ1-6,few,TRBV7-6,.,TGTGCCAGCAGCCACGACAAATGGGACCCCTATAATTCACCCCTCCACTTT,CASSHDKWDPYNSPLHF
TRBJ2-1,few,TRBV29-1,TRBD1,TGCAGCGTTGAAGGGGACCGGGACAGGGTCTCCTACAATGAGCAGTTCTTC,CSVEGDRDRVSYNEQFF
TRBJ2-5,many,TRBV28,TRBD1,TGTGCCAGCAGTTCGGGACAGGGGCTCCGGGAGACCCAGTACTTC,CASSSGQGLRETQYF
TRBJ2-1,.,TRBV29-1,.,TGCAGCGTTGTGGTGGCCAATGAGCAGTTCTTC,CSVVVANEQFF
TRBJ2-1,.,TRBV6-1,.,TGTGCCAGCAATGGGGGGGGGGCTGAGCAGTTCTTC,CASNGGGAEQFF
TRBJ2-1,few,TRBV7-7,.,TGTGCTAGCAGCTTAGGACGCAACAATGAGCAGTTCTTC,CASSLGRNNEQFF
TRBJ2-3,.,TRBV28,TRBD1,TGTGCCAGCAGCCGAGACAGGGGGCTAACAGATACGCAGTATTTT,CASSRDRGLTDTQYF
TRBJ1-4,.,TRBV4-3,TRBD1,TGCGCCAGCAGCCAAGATGCCGGGACAGTGACCGAAAAACTGTTTTTT,CASSQDAGTVTEKLFF